Each of the 18 T cell receptor beta chains below was sequenced from the same sample in a study of blood T cell repertoires in COVID-19. Libraries were prepared by immunoSEQ multiplex PCR; TCRdb keeps only in-frame clonotypes and omits some of them. Of some 150,000 clones listed, around 87% are singletons. Sequencing was performed on peripheral blood. The receptors originated from a woman in her sixties or seventies with active or convalescent COVID-19.

CDR3 residues: CASSLVSGGPQETQYF. For the CDR3, the DNA is TGTGCCAGCAGCTTAGTTAGCGGGGGGCCTCAAGAGACCCAGTACTTC. The chain couples TRBV7-2 to TRBJ2-5; 10 nucleotides match TRBD2. The CDR3 spans 16 residues. Germline V gene data show CDR1 as SGHTA and CDR2 as FQGNSA. Trimming removed 1 base from V and 2 bases from J; junction bases left unmatched: 4.

The rearrangement uses TRBV9 and TRBJ2-1; D may be TRBD2 (6 bases). The germline CDR1 and CDR2 sequences are SGDLS and YYNGEE. Trimming left V 0 bases short and J 2 bases short, with 6 bases between. The length of the CDR3 is 14 residues. This chain's CDR3 is CASSVAGAYNEQFF. CDR3 in DNA: TGTGCCAGCAGCGTAGCGGGGGCCTACAATGAGCAGTTCTTC.

The gene calls are TRBV12-3 or TRBV12-4 and TRBJ1-4; D ambiguous. V was clipped by 8 bases and J by 6 bases, with 7 bases between them. The CDR3 totals 11 residues. CDR3 DNA: TGTGCCAGCGGGCGCTATGAAAAACTGTTTTTT. Its translation is CASGRYEKLFF.

The rearrangement joins TRBV6-5 to TRBJ2-2; 9 bases map to TRBD2. The germline V gene has CDR1 MNHEY and CDR2 SVGAGI. V trimming: 8 bases; J trimming: 5 bases; junction bases outside the gene matches: 3. This CDR3 comprises 13 residues. Here the CDR3 DNA reads TGTGCCAGCTCTGGACTAGCGACCGGGGAGCTGTTTTTT. Its translation is CASSGLATGELFF.

This clone was counted a single time. The chain's CDR3 is CASSWDRVNEAFF. CDR3 coding DNA: TGTGCCAGCAGCTGGGACAGGGTAAATGAAGCTTTCTTT. V usage is TRBV11-2 and J usage is TRBJ1-1, with 9 bases matching TRBD1. The trim removed 4 bases at V and 7 bases at J, leaving 4 bases unmatched. The germline V gene has CDR1 SGHAT and CDR2 FQNNGV. The CDR3 length is 13 residues.

The chain links TRBV19 to TRBJ1-5, with D possibly TRBD1 on 6 matching bases. The CDR3 sequence is 15 residues long. CDR1 LNHDA and CDR2 SQIVND come from the germline V gene (reference sequence). Between the trimmed V and J ends, which lost 6 bases and 0 bases, there was a span of 12 bases. CDR3 DNA sequence: TGTGCCAGTAGAACAGGGTCCGATAGCAATCAGCCCCAGCATTTT. Its translation: CASRTGSDSNQPQHF. The full variable domain, rest sourced from reference TRBV19 and TRBJ1-5, is DGGITQSPKYLFRKEGQNVTLSCEQNLNHDAMYWYRQDPGQGLRLIYYSQIVNDFQKGDIAEGYSVSREKKESFPLTVTSAQKNPTAFYLCASRTGSDSNQPQHFGDGTRLSIL.

The rearrangement joins TRBV24-1 to TRBJ2-3, with TRBD1 matching over 10 bases. This CDR3 comprises 13 residues. Germline assignment: CDR1 KGHDR and CDR2 SFDVKD. Trimming at V came to 5 bases and at J to 9 bases, leaving 4 bases not matched to a gene. CDR3 DNA sequence: TGTGCCACCAGTGGGGCGGGACAGGGGACGCAGTATTTT. Its protein is CATSGAGQGTQYF.

The chain links TRBV7-2 to TRBJ1-4, with D perhaps TRBD1 (6 bases). Between the trimmed V and J ends, which lost 5 bases and 7 bases, there was a span of 11 bases. Germline V gives CDR1 SGHTA, CDR2 FQGNSA. The length of the CDR3 is 13 residues. The CDR3 bases are TGTGCCAGCAGCCGAAAACAGGGTGAAAAACTGTTTTTT. Amino acid sequence: CASSRKQGEKLFF.

The chain carries TRBV2 and TRBJ1-1; tentative D call: TRBD1 (5 bases). The CDR3 has 11 residues. Germline-derived CDR1 and CDR2 are SNHLY and FYNNEI. Trimming pared 7 bases from V and 8 bases from J, leaving 11 bases between. CDR3 nucleotide sequence: TGTGCCAGCACTGTGGGGGGGGAAGCTTTCTTT. This translates into CASTVGGEAFF.

In this sample, this clone turned up a few times. J is TRBJ2-7 and V is TRBV6-5, with 8 bases fitting TRBD1. The CDR3 consists of 13 residues. Unmatched junction bases numbered 2, after V lost 4 bases and J lost 3 bases. Germline V CDR1 and CDR2: MNHEY, SVGAGI. The CDR3 is CASSSTGGYEQYF. CDR3 nucleotide sequence: TGTGCCAGCAGTTCCACAGGGGGCTACGAGCAGTACTTC.

The chain carries TRBV9 and TRBJ1-2; D may be TRBD1 (6 bases). Trimming took 4 bases from V and 8 from J, leaving 18 bases between them. The germline V gene has CDR1 SGDLS and CDR2 YYNGEE. The CDR3 has 14 residues. The CDR3 sequence is CASSFPEGVGGYTF. CDR3 coding DNA: TGTGCCAGCAGCTTTCCTGAGGGGGTGGGCGGCTACACCTTC.

The chain uses TRBV13 and TRBJ1-2; 8 nucleotides line up with TRBD1. The V gene's germline CDR1 is PRHDT and CDR2 FYEKMQ (reference sequence). Losses at the gene ends were 0 bases for V and 4 bases for J; bases not matched to a gene: 7. This CDR3 has 16 residues. The CDR3 nucleotides are TGTGCCAGCAGCTTAGGGGACAGGGAGCGGCCCTATGGCTACACCTTC. Translating it yields CASSLGDRERPYGYTF.

The chain carries TRBV7-2 and TRBJ2-5; D might be TRBD2 (6 bases). Germline values: CDR1 SGHTA, CDR2 FQGNSA. Trimming left V 4 bases short and J 7 bases short, with 13 bases between. This CDR3 is 13 amino acids long. The DNA of the CDR3 is TGTGCCAGCAGCTCCCTGCCGGGGGTGACCCAGTACTTC. This translates into CASSSLPGVTQYF.

The chain joins TRBV19 to TRBJ1-2; 9 bases align to TRBD1. CDR3 length: 15 amino acids. The germline gives CDR1 LNHDA, CDR2 SQIVND (reference sequence). Trimming took 4 bases from V and 5 from J; bases not matched to a gene: 8. This CDR3 reads CASSTSTGGDYGYTF. The CDR3 DNA reads TGTGCCAGTAGTACTTCGACAGGGGGTGATTATGGCTACACCTTC.

CDR3 DNA: TGTGCCAGCAGTCTGGAGACAGGTGGGGTCAATGGCTACACCTTC. This sequence encodes CASSLETGGVNGYTF. The gene calls are TRBV27 and TRBJ1-2, with D perhaps matching TRBD1 (6 bases). There are 15 residues in the CDR3. Germline-derived CDR1 and CDR2 are MNHEY and SMNVEV (reference sequence). Trimming stripped 5 bases from V and 6 bases from J, with 19 bases between.

This sequence joins TRBV19 and TRBJ1-3; TRBD1 agrees at 7 bases. The CDR3 loop spans 12 amino acids. CDR1 and CDR2 (germline): LNHDA, SQIVND (reference sequence). This CDR3 is CATGDFENTIYF. For the CDR3, the DNA is TGTGCTACAGGGGACTTTGAAAACACCATATATTTT.

The V and J genes are TRBV6-6 and TRBJ1-4, with 11 bases that match TRBD1. The germline V gene encodes CDR1 MNHNY and CDR2 SVGAGI (reference sequence). J lost 7 bases, V lost 5 bases, and 6 bases had no gene match. The CDR3 runs 15 residues. The CDR3 DNA follows: TGTGCCAGCAGTCCCGGACAGGGGGCGGGTGAAAAACTGTTTTTT. Its protein is CASSPGQGAGEKLFF.

The chain couples TRBV3-1 (or the pseudogene TRBV3-2) to TRBJ1-5; no definite D call. The CDR3 contains 14 residues. Germline CDR1 reads LGHDT; CDR2 reads YNNKEL (reference sequence). Trimming left V 4 bases short and J 2 bases short, with 9 bases between. For the CDR3, the DNA is TGTGCCAGCAGCCCGTCGCAGGGCAATCAGCCCCAGCATTTT. Its translation is CASSPSQGNQPQHF.